These T cell receptor beta chains were read from a single sample in a study of T cells after yellow fever vaccination. MiXCR, applied by TCRdb to the 5' RACE reads, yields one record per CDR3 protein. The sample carries around 150,000 distinct CDR3 sequences, approximately 6.7% recorded once. This specimen was CD4+ T cells sorted from PBMCs, taken 5 days after the first yellow fever vaccination. The source is a man younger than 30 who received the YFV17D yellow fever vaccine. Both conserved end residues are part of each CDR3. A D gene is named only where the DNA matches it firmly. Size is stated for part of the rows, as once, few or many counts, or as a class when the clone is expanded.

clone_size: many; j_call: TRBJ1-5; d_call: NA; v_call: TRBV7-9; cdr3_aa: CASSPPGGTNQPQHF; cdr3_nt: TGTGCCAGCAGCCCACCGGGGGGGACGAACCAGCCCCAGCATTTT
clone_size: few; j_call: TRBJ1-4; d_call: TRBD1; v_call: TRBV6-1; cdr3_aa: CASSLTGGNDEKLFF; cdr3_nt: TGTGCCAGCAGCTTGACAGGGGGCAATGATGAAAAACTGTTTTTT
clone_size: many; j_call: TRBJ2-7; d_call: TRBD1; v_call: TRBV13; cdr3_aa: CASSLAGDRWTVF; cdr3_nt: TGTGCCAGCAGCTTAGCCGGGGACAGGTGGACCGTGTTC
clone_size: many; j_call: TRBJ2-5; d_call: NA; v_call: TRBV5-1; cdr3_aa: CASSLVGGETQYF; cdr3_nt: TGCGCCAGCAGCCTAGTGGGTGGAGAGACCCAGTACTTC
clone_size: NA; j_call: TRBJ1-1; d_call: NA; v_call: TRBV5-4; cdr3_aa: CASSLIGTMNTEAFF; cdr3_nt: TGTGCCAGCAGCTTGATAGGGACCATGAACACTGAAGCTTTCTTT
clone_size: many; j_call: TRBJ2-3; d_call: TRBD2; v_call: TRBV24-1; cdr3_aa: CATSVGRGAVDTQYF; cdr3_nt: TGTGCCACCAGCGTCGGGCGGGGGGCGGTAGATACGCAGTATTTT
clone_size: few; j_call: TRBJ2-3; d_call: TRBD2; v_call: TRBV20-1; cdr3_aa: CSAFLAGGLLTQYF; cdr3_nt: TGCAGTGCTTTTCTAGCGGGGGGGCTCCTTACGCAGTATTTT
clone_size: NA; j_call: TRBJ1-4; d_call: NA; v_call: TRBV6-5; cdr3_aa: CASRAGEKLFF; cdr3_nt: TGTGCCAGCAGGGCAGGGGAAAAACTGTTTTTT
clone_size: few; j_call: TRBJ1-5; d_call: TRBD1; v_call: TRBV4-1; cdr3_aa: CASSQGQGMDNQPQHF; cdr3_nt: TGCGCCAGCAGCCAAGGACAGGGTATGGACAATCAGCCCCAGCATTTT
clone_size: few; j_call: TRBJ1-6; d_call: TRBD1; v_call: TRBV5-1; cdr3_aa: CASSFNRGDSPLHF; cdr3_nt: TGCGCCAGCAGCTTCAACAGGGGGGATTCACCCCTCCACTTT
clone_size: few; j_call: TRBJ1-2; d_call: NA; v_call: TRBV6-5; cdr3_aa: CASSPAGMGVYGYTF; cdr3_nt: TGTGCCAGCAGTCCGGCGGGTATGGGGGTCTATGGCTACACCTTC
clone_size: few; j_call: TRBJ2-2; d_call: TRBD2; v_call: TRBV12-3/TRBV12-4; cdr3_aa: CASSFRTPTPGLATTGELFF; cdr3_nt: TGTGCCAGCAGTTTCCGTACTCCGACTCCGGGACTAGCGACCACCGGGGAGCTGTTTTTT
clone_size: NA; j_call: TRBJ1-1; d_call: TRBD1; v_call: TRBV5-1; cdr3_aa: CASSKQGRNTEAFF; cdr3_nt: TGCGCCAGCAGCAAACAGGGGAGGAACACTGAAGCTTTCTTT
clone_size: many; j_call: TRBJ2-1; d_call: TRBD1; v_call: TRBV7-2; cdr3_aa: CASSPKGQGYYNEQFF; cdr3_nt: TGTGCCAGCAGCCCCAAGGGACAGGGATACTACAATGAGCAGTTCTTC
clone_size: many; j_call: TRBJ2-3; d_call: TRBD2; v_call: TRBV5-1; cdr3_aa: CASSMGAGPDTQYF; cdr3_nt: TGCGCCAGCAGCATGGGAGCGGGGCCAGATACGCAGTATTTT
clone_size: NA; j_call: TRBJ2-7; d_call: NA; v_call: TRBV25-1; cdr3_aa: CASSDGGGSEQYF; cdr3_nt: TGTGCCAGCAGTGACGGTGGGGGGAGCGAGCAGTACTTC
clone_size: few; j_call: TRBJ1-5; d_call: NA; v_call: TRBV7-2; cdr3_aa: CASSLSGYGGPQHF; cdr3_nt: TGTGCCAGCAGCTTATCAGGATATGGCGGGCCCCAGCATTTT
clone_size: many; j_call: TRBJ2-1; d_call: TRBD2; v_call: TRBV4-1; cdr3_aa: CASSQDRASGTNEQFF; cdr3_nt: TGCGCCAGCAGCCAAGATAGGGCTAGCGGCACCAATGAGCAGTTCTTC
clone_size: many; j_call: TRBJ1-6; d_call: NA; v_call: TRBV5-1; cdr3_aa: CASSFGEPPLHF; cdr3_nt: TGCGCCAGCAGCTTTGGGGAGCCACCCCTCCACTTT
clone_size: few; j_call: TRBJ2-5; d_call: TRBD2; v_call: TRBV3-1; cdr3_aa: CASGGVLAGQETQYF; cdr3_nt: TGTGCCAGCGGAGGGGTACTAGCGGGACAAGAGACCCAGTACTTC
clone_size: NA; j_call: TRBJ2-7; d_call: NA; v_call: TRBV23-1; cdr3_aa: CASSSKYPENSYEQYF; cdr3_nt: TGCGCCAGCAGCTCAAAGTACCCGGAGAACTCCTACGAGCAGTACTTC
clone_size: many; j_call: TRBJ2-5; d_call: TRBD1; v_call: TRBV5-1; cdr3_aa: CASRSGQDQETQYF; cdr3_nt: TGCGCCAGCAGGTCCGGACAGGACCAAGAGACCCAGTACTTC
clone_size: few; j_call: TRBJ2-7; d_call: TRBD2; v_call: TRBV4-2; cdr3_aa: CASSQGRAGISYEQYF; cdr3_nt: TGTGCCAGCAGCCAGGGGAGAGCGGGAATCTCCTACGAGCAGTACTTC
clone_size: NA; j_call: TRBJ2-1; d_call: NA; v_call: TRBV20-1; cdr3_aa: CSAGTVGAGDNEQFF; cdr3_nt: TGCAGTGCAGGTACTGTCGGGGCCGGAGACAATGAGCAGTTCTTC
clone_size: many; j_call: TRBJ2-3; d_call: NA; v_call: TRBV4-2; cdr3_aa: CASSQALAGAQDTQYF; cdr3_nt: TGTGCCAGCAGCCAAGCTCTGGCGGGGGCTCAAGATACGCAGTATTTT
clone_size: many; j_call: TRBJ2-3; d_call: NA; v_call: TRBV28; cdr3_aa: CASRIPPQRQYSSTDTQYF; cdr3_nt: TGTGCCAGCAGAATTCCCCCTCAGCGCCAGTACTCTAGCACAGATACGCAGTATTTT
clone_size: few; j_call: TRBJ2-5; d_call: NA; v_call: TRBV20-1; cdr3_aa: CSAMAGEETQYF; cdr3_nt: TGCAGTGCCATGGCAGGGGAAGAGACCCAGTACTTC
clone_size: many; j_call: TRBJ2-2; d_call: NA; v_call: TRBV7-3; cdr3_aa: CASSLGWSTGELFF; cdr3_nt: TGTGCCAGCAGCTTAGGGTGGAGCACCGGGGAGCTGTTTTTT
clone_size: NA; j_call: TRBJ1-1; d_call: NA; v_call: TRBV7-2; cdr3_aa: CASSLRGHLEAFF; cdr3_nt: TGTGCCAGCAGCTTGAGAGGACATCTTGAAGCCTTCTTT
clone_size: many; j_call: TRBJ2-1; d_call: TRBD2; v_call: TRBV12-3/TRBV12-4; cdr3_aa: CASSLAGGGPTLF; cdr3_nt: TGTGCCAGCAGTTTAGCGGGGGGGGGACCCACCCTCTTC
clone_size: many; j_call: TRBJ1-6; d_call: NA; v_call: TRBV7-6; cdr3_aa: CASSLERRGNSPLHF; cdr3_nt: TGTGCCAGCAGCTTAGAACGCAGGGGAAATTCACCCCTCCACTTT
clone_size: many; j_call: TRBJ2-5; d_call: NA; v_call: TRBV7-2; cdr3_aa: CASSLQSGATRTETQYF; cdr3_nt: TGTGCCAGCAGCTTACAGTCCGGCGCAACCCGCACGGAGACCCAGTACTTC
clone_size: many; j_call: TRBJ2-1; d_call: NA; v_call: TRBV10-2; cdr3_aa: CASSESRGFLDEQFF; cdr3_nt: TGCGCCAGCAGTGAGTCAAGAGGGTTCTTGGATGAGCAGTTCTTC
clone_size: many; j_call: TRBJ1-6; d_call: TRBD1; v_call: TRBV20-1; cdr3_aa: CSANRAGTGRSPLHF; cdr3_nt: TGCAGTGCTAACCGAGCCGGGACAGGGAGATCACCCCTCCACTTT
clone_size: many; j_call: TRBJ1-2; d_call: NA; v_call: TRBV5-6; cdr3_aa: CASSLATGSGYTF; cdr3_nt: TGTGCCAGCAGCTTAGCTACAGGGAGTGGCTACACCTTC
clone_size: few; j_call: TRBJ2-7; d_call: NA; v_call: TRBV6-4; cdr3_aa: CAIGAGSGEQYF; cdr3_nt: TGTGCCATCGGCGCAGGGTCAGGCGAGCAGTACTTC
clone_size: many; j_call: TRBJ2-3; d_call: NA; v_call: TRBV5-1; cdr3_aa: CASSLERTSTDTQYF; cdr3_nt: TGCGCCAGCAGCCTCGAGCGCACCAGCACAGATACGCAGTATTTT
clone_size: few; j_call: TRBJ2-5; d_call: NA; v_call: TRBV12-3/TRBV12-4; cdr3_aa: CASGGLSTVVETQYF; cdr3_nt: TGTGCCAGCGGGGGACTGTCTACGGTAGTAGAGACCCAGTACTTC
clone_size: many; j_call: TRBJ1-6; d_call: NA; v_call: TRBV6-2/TRBV6-3; cdr3_aa: CASSVVENSPLHF; cdr3_nt: TGTGCCAGCAGTGTGGTCGAGAATTCACCCCTCCACTTT
clone_size: few; j_call: TRBJ2-1; d_call: NA; v_call: TRBV9; cdr3_aa: CASSVEGMRNEQFF; cdr3_nt: TGTGCCAGCAGCGTAGAGGGGATGCGGAATGAGCAGTTCTTC
clone_size: many; j_call: TRBJ2-1; d_call: NA; v_call: TRBV6-5; cdr3_aa: CASSYLGGLTYNEQFF; cdr3_nt: TGTGCCAGCAGTTACTTGGGGGGGCTCACCTACAATGAGCAGTTCTTC
clone_size: NA; j_call: TRBJ2-5; d_call: NA; v_call: TRBV4-3; cdr3_aa: CASSQTGVGSGARETQYF; cdr3_nt: TGCGCCAGCAGCCAAACGGGTGTCGGGTCAGGGGCTCGGGAGACCCAGTACTTC
clone_size: many; j_call: TRBJ2-1; d_call: NA; v_call: TRBV7-2; cdr3_aa: CASSMGAGSEQFF; cdr3_nt: TGTGCCAGCAGCATGGGTGCGGGCAGTGAGCAGTTCTTC
clone_size: many; j_call: TRBJ2-7; d_call: NA; v_call: TRBV2; cdr3_aa: CASSEATYEQYF; cdr3_nt: TGTGCCAGCAGTGAAGCAACCTACGAGCAGTACTTC
clone_size: NA; j_call: TRBJ1-2; d_call: NA; v_call: TRBV28; cdr3_aa: CASSYHYGYTF; cdr3_nt: TGTGCCAGCAGTTATCACTATGGCTACACCTTC
clone_size: NA; j_call: TRBJ1-6; d_call: NA; v_call: TRBV20-1; cdr3_aa: CSATSGTAIPLHF; cdr3_nt: TGCAGTGCTACATCCGGGACCGCAATTCCCCTCCACTTT
clone_size: many; j_call: TRBJ1-4; d_call: NA; v_call: TRBV10-2; cdr3_aa: CASSGRGLVAEKLFF; cdr3_nt: TGCGCCAGCAGTGGCCGAGGACTAGTAGCTGAAAAACTGTTTTTT
clone_size: many; j_call: TRBJ2-3; d_call: TRBD2; v_call: TRBV7-2; cdr3_aa: CASSLQRGNTDTQYF; cdr3_nt: TGTGCCAGCAGCTTACAGCGGGGGAACACAGATACGCAGTATTTT
clone_size: many; j_call: TRBJ2-5; d_call: NA; v_call: TRBV11-2; cdr3_aa: CASSSRLEVETQYF; cdr3_nt: TGTGCCAGCAGCAGCAGGCTAGAAGTTGAGACCCAGTACTTC
clone_size: few; j_call: TRBJ2-5; d_call: TRBD2; v_call: TRBV7-3; cdr3_aa: CASSNGGAGQTQYF; cdr3_nt: TGTGCCAGCAGCAACGGGGGGGCCGGGCAGACCCAGTACTTC
clone_size: NA; j_call: TRBJ2-3; d_call: TRBD2; v_call: TRBV5-1; cdr3_aa: CASSGGLPTDTQYF; cdr3_nt: TGCGCCAGCAGCGGGGGACTACCCACAGATACGCAGTATTTT
clone_size: many; j_call: TRBJ2-5; d_call: NA; v_call: TRBV29-1; cdr3_aa: CSVEGVEWKPDQETQYF; cdr3_nt: TGCAGCGTTGAAGGAGTTGAATGGAAACCTGACCAAGAGACCCAGTACTTC
clone_size: many; j_call: TRBJ2-7; d_call: NA; v_call: TRBV18; cdr3_aa: CASSPDGQSYEQYF; cdr3_nt: TGTGCCAGCTCACCTGACGGACAGTCCTACGAGCAGTACTTC
clone_size: NA; j_call: TRBJ2-1; d_call: TRBD2; v_call: TRBV6-2/TRBV6-3; cdr3_aa: CASSYSASGDNEQFF; cdr3_nt: TGTGCCAGCAGTTACTCCGCTAGCGGGGACAATGAGCAGTTCTTC
clone_size: few; j_call: TRBJ1-1; d_call: TRBD1; v_call: TRBV6-1; cdr3_aa: CASRDRGSTEAFF; cdr3_nt: TGTGCCAGCAGGGACAGGGGGTCCACTGAAGCTTTCTTT
clone_size: NA; j_call: TRBJ1-2; d_call: NA; v_call: TRBV9; cdr3_aa: CAILVGGPGYTF; cdr3_nt: TGTGCCATTCTAGTCGGGGGCCCTGGCTACACCTTC
clone_size: few; j_call: TRBJ2-6; d_call: NA; v_call: TRBV24-1; cdr3_aa: CATSAQTGGANVLTF; cdr3_nt: TGTGCCACCAGTGCGCAGACCGGAGGGGCCAACGTCCTGACTTTC
clone_size: few; j_call: TRBJ2-3; d_call: NA; v_call: TRBV5-1; cdr3_aa: CASRLRPSTDTQYF; cdr3_nt: TGCGCCAGCAGATTGCGTCCATCCACAGATACGCAGTATTTT
clone_size: many; j_call: TRBJ2-1; d_call: NA; v_call: TRBV7-9; cdr3_aa: CASSLGGFNEQFF; cdr3_nt: TGTGCCAGCAGCTTAGGGGGATTCAATGAGCAGTTCTTC